The 18 T cell receptor beta chains reported below all come from one sample, sequenced in a study of blood T cell repertoires in COVID-19. Method: immunoSEQ multiplex PCR; TCRdb's copy keeps in-frame clones and lacks some. The table includes 250,000 to 300,000 clones, 75% to 95% detected once. Source material: PBMCs or T cells enriched from blood (not recorded which). The receptors derive from a woman aged 25 to 39 who had recovered from COVID-19.

The CDR3 spells CASSLDTVAYEQYF. The CDR3 nucleotides are TGTGCCAGTAGTCTGGACACGGTTGCCTACGAGCAGTACTTC. The chain links TRBV19 to TRBJ2-7; a possible D gene is TRBD1 (5 bases). CDR3 length equals 14 residues. Germline V gives CDR1 LNHDA, CDR2 SQIVND (reference sequence). Trimming removed 5 bases at V and 2 bases at J, with 13 bases between.

The chain recombines TRBV18 with TRBJ1-1; no firm D call. Germline CDR1 reads KGHSH; CDR2 reads LQKENI. The CDR3 consists of 13 residues. V lost 5 bases and J lost 3, with 10 bases in between. CDR3 loop: CASSARRDTEAFF. The CDR3, as DNA: TGTGCCAGCTCAGCCCGTCGGGACACTGAAGCTTTCTTT.

The V and J genes are TRBV19 and TRBJ1-1, with D hard to call. The CDR3 covers 11 residues. Germline assignment: CDR1 LNHDA and CDR2 SQIVND (reference sequence). V gave up 10 bases and J gave up 2 bases, with 8 bases separating them. The CDR3 DNA follows: TGTGCCACCCAGATCAACACTGAAGCTTTCTTT. Its translation: CATQINTEAFF.

V is TRBV3-1 (or the pseudogene TRBV3-2) and J is TRBJ2-7; 7 positions match TRBD1. The CDR3 has 12 residues. Per germline, CDR1 LGHDT and CDR2 YNNKEL (reference sequence). J gave up 6 bases and V 4 bases, and 3 bases lay outside the gene matches. This CDR3 reads CASSLRGLEQYF. DNA of the CDR3: TGTGCCAGCAGCCTAAGGGGGCTCGAGCAGTACTTC.

The chain joins TRBV28 to TRBJ2-1; D is perhaps TRBD2 (5 bases). Per the germline V gene, CDR1 is MDHEN and CDR2 is SYDVKM. The ends were cut back, 1 base at V and 5 bases at J, with 18 bases in the middle. The CDR3 length is 17 residues. CDR3 region: CASSLLDLGSRDNEQFF. As DNA, the CDR3 is TGTGCCAGCAGTTTATTAGATTTGGGGAGTAGAGACAATGAGCAGTTCTTC.

The rearrangement links TRBV6-2 or TRBV6-3 to TRBJ2-7; 9 nucleotides agree with TRBD1. The CDR3 sequence is 14 residues long. V lost 5 bases, J lost 6 bases, and 8 bases stayed unmatched. CDR1 MNHEY and CDR2 SVGEGT come from the germline V gene. The CDR3 region has the DNA TGTGCCAGCAGTGGACAGGGGACGGGGGCCGAGCAGTACTTC. This codes for CASSGQGTGAEQYF.

This clone was counted once. This rearrangement joins TRBV5-1 to TRBJ1-5; the D is unclear. CDR1 and CDR2 (germline): SGHRS, YFSETQ. Trimming pared 0 bases from V and 5 bases from J, leaving 9 bases between. CDR3 length equals 14 residues. In DNA, the CDR3 is TGCGCCAGCAGCTTGGGGGCCCTTGATCAGCCCCAGCATTTT. This codes for CASSLGALDQPQHF. The full variable domain, with the rest looked up from reference TRBV5-1 and TRBJ1-5, is KAGVTQTPRYLIKTRGQQVTLSCSPISGHRSVSWYQQTPGQGLQFLFEYFSETQRNKGNFPGRFSGRQFSNSRSEMNVSTLELGDSALYLCASSLGALDQPQHFGDGTRLSIL.

J is TRBJ1-6 and V is TRBV27; D is possibly TRBD1 (5 bases). The CDR3 is 14 residues long. V was pared by 1 base and J by 5 bases, with 6 bases between. Looked up from germline, CDR1 is MNHEY and CDR2 is SMNVEV (reference sequence). CDR3 DNA: TGTGCCAGCAGTTTATACAGGAATAATTCACCCCTCCACTTT. It encodes CASSLYRNNSPLHF.

J is TRBJ2-3 and V is TRBV18; D call uncertain. CDR1 is KGHSH and CDR2 is LQKENI in the germline V gene. The CDR3 extends over 13 amino acids. The V end lost 6 bases, the J end lost 7 bases, and 14 bases lay between the germline ends. CDR3 nucleotide sequence: TGTGCCAGCTCGCCTCCAGGCACTTATACGCAGTATTTT. It encodes CASSPPGTYTQYF.

This clone occurred once. The V call is TRBV6-2 or TRBV6-3, the J call TRBJ2-1, with TRBD1 as a possible D gene (5 bases). Deletions cut 5 bases from V and 4 bases from J, with 12 bases between. The germline V gene encodes CDR1 MNHEY and CDR2 SVGEGT. This CDR3 is 14 amino acids long. The CDR3 DNA sequence: TGTGCCAGCAGTGGACAAAGCAGATACAATGAGCAGTTCTTC. It yields the protein CASSGQSRYNEQFF.

The chain employs TRBV28 and TRBJ2-1, with TRBD1 matching 10 bases. Unmatched junction bases numbered 14, after V lost 3 bases and J lost 6 bases. CDR1 is MDHEN, CDR2 SYDVKM, per germline. This CDR3 contains 18 residues. The CDR3 DNA sequence: TGTGCCAGCAGTTTCCGTGGGACAGGGGAACGATTGTTCAATGAGCAGTTCTTC. It translates to CASSFRGTGERLFNEQFF.

Concerning this clone itself: At the DNA level, this CDR3 is encoded by other sequences in the same sample as well. The gene calls are TRBV4-3 and TRBJ1-2; 7 bases are a match to TRBD1. With 2 bases clipped from V and 8 bases from J, the junction kept 5 bases outside the gene matches. Germline V CDR1 and CDR2: LGHNA, YSLEER. The CDR3 consists of 13 residues. The CDR3: CASSQTGVYGYTF. DNA for the CDR3: TGCGCCAGCAGCCAAACAGGGGTTTACGGCTACACCTTC.

This chain links TRBV7-3 with TRBJ2-1; 13 bases line up with TRBD2. V lost 2 bases, J lost 7 bases, and 11 bases stayed unmatched. Germline lookup yields CDR1 SGHTA and CDR2 FQGTGA. The CDR3 has 18 amino acids. The CDR3 coding sequence is TGTGCCAGCAGCTTATCGGGGACTAGCGGGAAGATAAGGAATGAGCAGTTCTTC. Amino acids: CASSLSGTSGKIRNEQFF.

This chain links TRBV18 with TRBJ1-4, with 7 positions matching TRBD1. The germline V gene encodes CDR1 KGHSH and CDR2 LQKENI. The CDR3 is 14 residues long. Losses at the gene ends were 2 bases for V and 8 bases for J; bases not matched to a gene: 5. The CDR3 sequence: CASSPDRVKEKLFF. CDR3 coding DNA: TGTGCCAGCTCACCAGACAGGGTAAAAGAAAAACTGTTTTTT.

CDR3 amino acids: CATSRVGIAGGPFEQFF. DNA of the CDR3: TGTGCCACCAGCAGAGTCGGGATAGCGGGAGGGCCGTTTGAGCAGTTCTTC. The V gene is TRBV15, the J gene TRBJ2-1; TRBD2 agrees at 11 bases. Germline V gives CDR1 LNHNV, CDR2 YYDKDF (reference sequence). The CDR3 covers 17 residues. The V gene end was trimmed by 1 base and the J gene end by 9 bases; junction bases not matched to a gene: 11.

The chain combines TRBV5-1 with TRBJ2-6, with 8 bases that match TRBD1. This CDR3 region has 19 residues. Germline V CDR1 and CDR2: SGHRS, YFSETQ. V shed 3 bases and J 0 bases; nucleotides not matched to a gene: 11. CDR3 coding DNA: TGCGCCAGCAGCTCCAGTCCGGGGACAGGTTCCTCTGGGGCCAACGTCCTGACTTTC. Protein: CASSSSPGTGSSGANVLTF.

A note on this clone: Since the CDR3 does not end with the conserved phenylalanine or tryptophan, this likely comes from a read error. Because the CDR3's place on the DNA is in doubt, the DNA is left out and the CDR3 is given as listed by TCRdb. This chain uses TRBV7-2 with TRBJ2-7; TRBD2 is taken as the D call from the table, unchecked against the DNA. Germline V gene sequence: CDR1 SGHTA, CDR2 FQGNSA. The CDR3 adds up to 12 amino acids, both ends counted. CDR3 sequence reads: CASSLGGRLYEI.

V and J are TRBV10-2 and TRBJ2-2; tentatively, D is TRBD1 (5 bases). Deletions cut 2 bases from V and 5 bases from J, with 9 bases between. This CDR3 region has 14 residues. Germline-derived CDR1 and CDR2 are WSHSY and SAAADI. The CDR3 loop reads CASSESYRTGELFF. CDR3 bases: TGCGCCAGCAGTGAGAGTTACAGGACCGGGGAGCTGTTTTTT.